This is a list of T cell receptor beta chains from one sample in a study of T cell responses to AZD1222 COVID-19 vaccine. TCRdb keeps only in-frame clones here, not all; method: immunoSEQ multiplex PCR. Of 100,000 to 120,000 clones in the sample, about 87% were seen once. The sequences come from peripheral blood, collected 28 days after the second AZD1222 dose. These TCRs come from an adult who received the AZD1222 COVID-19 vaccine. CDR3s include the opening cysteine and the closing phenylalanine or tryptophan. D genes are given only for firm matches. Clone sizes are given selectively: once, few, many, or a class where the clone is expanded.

CDR3 protein: CATRPSGGAAGELFF
CDR3 DNA: TGTGCCACCAGACCCAGCGGGGGGGCAGCCGGGGAGCTGTTTTTT
J gene: TRBJ2-2
D gene: TRBD2
V gene: TRBV24-1
clone size: .

CDR3 protein: CASSLAALRTMGDTQYF
CDR3 DNA: TGTGCCAGCAGCTTAGCGGCATTGCGGACTATGGGAGATACGCAGTATTTT
J gene: TRBJ2-3
D gene: .
V gene: TRBV7-2
clone size: .

CDR3 protein: CASKISPLDTQYF
CDR3 DNA: TGTGCCAGCAAGATATCACCCCTAGATACGCAGTATTTT
J gene: TRBJ2-3
D gene: .
V gene: TRBV2
clone size: .

CDR3 protein: CASSTSGVSYEQYF
CDR3 DNA: TGTGCCAGTTCGACTAGCGGGGTGTCCTACGAGCAGTACTTC
J gene: TRBJ2-7
D gene: TRBD2
V gene: TRBV19
clone size: .

CDR3 protein: CASIAYEQYF
CDR3 DNA: TGTGCCAGCATCGCCTACGAGCAGTACTTC
J gene: TRBJ2-7
D gene: .
V gene: TRBV9
clone size: .

CDR3 protein: CASGPGGQPQHF
CDR3 DNA: TGTGCCAGCGGCCCGGGGGGGCAGCCCCAGCATTTT
J gene: TRBJ1-5
D gene: .
V gene: TRBV12-3/TRBV12-4
clone size: .

CDR3 protein: CSVEGQGGYGYTF
CDR3 DNA: TGCAGCGTCGAAGGACAGGGGGGGTATGGCTACACCTTC
J gene: TRBJ1-2
D gene: TRBD1
V gene: TRBV29-1
clone size: .

CDR3 protein: CASSVGTNSGNTIYF
CDR3 DNA: TGTGCCAGCAGCGTAGGGACAAACTCTGGAAACACCATATATTTT
J gene: TRBJ1-3
D gene: .
V gene: TRBV7-2
clone size: few

CDR3 protein: CASSPHGVAGYNEQFF
CDR3 DNA: TGTGCCAGCAGCCCACACGGGGTAGCGGGCTACAATGAGCAGTTCTTC
J gene: TRBJ2-1
D gene: TRBD2
V gene: TRBV7-9
clone size: .

CDR3 protein: CASSSTPGDGLDIQYF
CDR3 DNA: TGTGCCAGTAGTAGTACCCCGGGGGACGGTTTGGACATTCAGTACTTC
J gene: TRBJ2-4
D gene: .
V gene: TRBV19
clone size: medium-sized

CDR3 protein: CASTGGPHTQYF
CDR3 DNA: TGTGCCAGCACGGGGGGGCCACATACGCAGTATTTT
J gene: TRBJ2-3
D gene: TRBD2
V gene: TRBV12-3/TRBV12-4
clone size: .

CDR3 protein: CSASRGTGSPNYGYTF
CDR3 DNA: TGCAGTGCTAGTAGGGGGACAGGGAGTCCCAACTATGGCTACACCTTC
J gene: TRBJ1-2
D gene: TRBD1
V gene: TRBV20-1
clone size: .

CDR3 protein: CASSLMGFLYF
CDR3 DNA: TGTGCCAGCAGTTTAATGGGTTTTCTGTACTTC
J gene: TRBJ2-4
D gene: .
V gene: TRBV28
clone size: .

CDR3 protein: CASSEYTYTEAFF
CDR3 DNA: TGTGCCAGCAGTGAATATACGTACACTGAAGCTTTCTTT
J gene: TRBJ1-1
D gene: .
V gene: TRBV25-1
clone size: .

CDR3 protein: CASTYDGGRNTGELFF
CDR3 DNA: TGTGCCAGCACCTATGATGGGGGTCGCAACACCGGGGAGCTGTTTTTT
J gene: TRBJ2-2
D gene: .
V gene: TRBV2
clone size: .

CDR3 protein: CASSYSSGPTGELFF
CDR3 DNA: TGTGCCAGCAGTTACTCCTCAGGGCCGACCGGGGAGCTGTTTTTT
J gene: TRBJ2-2
D gene: .
V gene: TRBV6-5
clone size: few

CDR3 protein: CAISEGLGQTYGYTF
CDR3 DNA: TGTGCCATCAGTGAGGGTCTGGGACAGACTTATGGCTACACCTTC
J gene: TRBJ1-2
D gene: TRBD1
V gene: TRBV10-3
clone size: few

CDR3 protein: CASSYERFNEQFF
CDR3 DNA: TGTGCCAGCAGTTACGAGCGGTTCAATGAGCAGTTCTTC
J gene: TRBJ2-1
D gene: .
V gene: TRBV6-2/TRBV6-3
clone size: .

CDR3 protein: CASSEVKGPLHF
CDR3 DNA: TGTGCCAGCAGTGAAGTAAAAGGGCCCCTCCACTTT
J gene: TRBJ1-6
D gene: .
V gene: TRBV2
clone size: .

CDR3 protein: CASSYDRGNNEKLFF
CDR3 DNA: TGTGCCAGCAGCTACGACAGGGGGAATAATGAAAAACTGTTTTTT
J gene: TRBJ1-4
D gene: TRBD1
V gene: TRBV7-2
clone size: .

CDR3 protein: CASSEALGGSYEQYF
CDR3 DNA: TGTGCCAGCAGTGAAGCGCTGGGGGGTTCCTACGAGCAGTACTTC
J gene: TRBJ2-7
D gene: .
V gene: TRBV2
clone size: .

CDR3 protein: CASSVRDRAF
CDR3 DNA: TGTGCCAGCAGCGTCCGGGACAGGGCGTTC
J gene: TRBJ2-7
D gene: TRBD1
V gene: TRBV7-3
clone size: .

CDR3 protein: CASSDAPGHYNSPLHF
CDR3 DNA: TGTGCCAGCAGTGATGCCCCGGGACATTATAATTCACCCCTCCACTTT
J gene: TRBJ1-6
D gene: .
V gene: TRBV25-1
clone size: .

CDR3 protein: CASSLSGTNTGELFF
CDR3 DNA: TGTGCCAGCAGCTTAAGCGGTACGAACACCGGGGAGCTGTTTTTT
J gene: TRBJ2-2
D gene: .
V gene: TRBV7-6
clone size: .

CDR3 protein: CASGLAIQGRQTAFF
CDR3 DNA: TGTGCTAGTGGTTTGGCAATTCAGGGGCGCCAGACGGCTTTCTTT
J gene: TRBJ1-1
D gene: .
V gene: TRBV12-5
clone size: .

CDR3 protein: CASSLVALQGANVLTF
CDR3 DNA: TGTGCCAGCAGCTTGGTCGCCTTGCAGGGGGCCAACGTCCTGACTTTC
J gene: TRBJ2-6
D gene: .
V gene: TRBV5-4
clone size: .

CDR3 protein: CASSLAAIEAFF
CDR3 DNA: TGTGCCAGCAGCTTAGCCGCAATTGAAGCTTTCTTT
J gene: TRBJ1-1
D gene: .
V gene: TRBV7-9
clone size: once

CDR3 protein: CASRQLVNTEAFF
CDR3 DNA: TGTGCCAGCAGACAGCTTGTGAACACTGAAGCTTTCTTT
J gene: TRBJ1-1
D gene: .
V gene: TRBV27
clone size: .

CDR3 protein: CASSDQTGAIEAFF
CDR3 DNA: TGTGCCAGCAGCGATCAGACAGGCGCCATTGAAGCTTTCTTT
J gene: TRBJ1-1
D gene: .
V gene: TRBV7-9
clone size: once

CDR3 protein: CASSVGGTGVGFTEAFF
CDR3 DNA: TGTGCCAGCAGCGTAGGGGGCACAGGGGTGGGATTCACTGAAGCTTTCTTT
J gene: TRBJ1-1
D gene: TRBD1
V gene: TRBV9
clone size: .

CDR3 protein: CASTKDRGNEQYF
CDR3 DNA: TGTGCCAGCACTAAAGACAGGGGCAACGAGCAGTACTTC
J gene: TRBJ2-7
D gene: TRBD1
V gene: TRBV2
clone size: .

CDR3 protein: CASSLFLQGANGYTF
CDR3 DNA: TGTGCCAGCAGTTTATTTTTACAGGGGGCAAATGGCTACACCTTC
J gene: TRBJ1-2
D gene: TRBD1
V gene: TRBV28
clone size: .

CDR3 protein: CASSQLTGGTNSPLHF
CDR3 DNA: TGTGCCAGCAGCCAACTGACAGGGGGAACGAATTCACCCCTCCACTTT
J gene: TRBJ1-6
D gene: TRBD1
V gene: TRBV7-2
clone size: .

CDR3 protein: CASSLSRDTQYF
CDR3 DNA: TGTGCCAGCAGCTTATCGAGGGATACGCAGTATTTT
J gene: TRBJ2-3
D gene: .
V gene: TRBV11-1
clone size: .